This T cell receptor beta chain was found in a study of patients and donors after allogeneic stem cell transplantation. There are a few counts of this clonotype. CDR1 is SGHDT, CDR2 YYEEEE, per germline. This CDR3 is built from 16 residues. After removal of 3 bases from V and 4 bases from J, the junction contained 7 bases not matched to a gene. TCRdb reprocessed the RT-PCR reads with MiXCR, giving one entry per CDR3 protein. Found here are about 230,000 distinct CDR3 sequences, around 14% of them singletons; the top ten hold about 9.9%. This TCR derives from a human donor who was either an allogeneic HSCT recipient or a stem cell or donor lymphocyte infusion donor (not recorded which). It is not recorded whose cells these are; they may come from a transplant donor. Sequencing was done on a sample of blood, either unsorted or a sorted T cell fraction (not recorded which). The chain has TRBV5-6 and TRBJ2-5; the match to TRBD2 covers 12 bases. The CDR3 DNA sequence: TGTGCCAGCAGCTGGGCGACTAGCGGGAGTGGAGAGACCCAGTACTTC. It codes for CASSWATSGSGETQYF.